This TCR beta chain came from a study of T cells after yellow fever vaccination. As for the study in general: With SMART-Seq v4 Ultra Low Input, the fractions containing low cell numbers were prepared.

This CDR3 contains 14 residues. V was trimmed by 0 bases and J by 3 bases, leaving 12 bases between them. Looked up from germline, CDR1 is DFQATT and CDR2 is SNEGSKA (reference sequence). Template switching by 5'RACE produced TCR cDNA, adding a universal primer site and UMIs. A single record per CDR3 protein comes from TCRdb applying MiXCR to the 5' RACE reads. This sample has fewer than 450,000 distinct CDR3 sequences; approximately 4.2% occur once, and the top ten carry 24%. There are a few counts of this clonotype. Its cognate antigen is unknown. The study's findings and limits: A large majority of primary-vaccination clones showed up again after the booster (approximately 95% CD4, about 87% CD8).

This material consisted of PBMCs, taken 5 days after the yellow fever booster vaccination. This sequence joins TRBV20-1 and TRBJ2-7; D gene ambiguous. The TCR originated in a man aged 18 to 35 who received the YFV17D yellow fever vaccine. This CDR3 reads CSARDTLTVYEQYV. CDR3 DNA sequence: TGCAGTGCTAGAGATACGCTCACAGTCTACGAGCAGTACGTC.